Each of the 19 T cell receptor beta chains below was sequenced from the same sample in a study of blood T cells in healthy people across ages. Primers used in a second PCR of about 6 to 11 cycles were a sample-barcoded 5' primer and a J-beta primer mix. TCRdb reprocessed the 5' RACE reads via MiXCR and lists one record per CDR3 protein. The sample shows 800,000 or so distinct CDR3 sequences, more than 20% of them seen only once. Another study also made use of these data, one on T cells of mothers and their children.

Sequenced: blood. Receptors were obtained from a boy between 10 and 17 years old in good health.

This chain joins TRBV12-3 or TRBV12-4 and TRBJ1-2; 7 bases are shared with TRBD1. The CDR3 runs 16 residues. V shed 3 bases and J 5 bases; nucleotides not matched to a gene: 12. Written as DNA, the CDR3 is TGTGCCAGCAGTTTGGCCCCCACACAGGGGAATTATGGCTACACCTTC. Protein: CASSLAPTQGNYGYTF.

The rearrangement links TRBV10-3 to TRBJ2-4; 7 positions match TRBD1. CDR1 is ENHRY, CDR2 SYGVKD, per germline. This CDR3 is 11 amino acids long. J lost 8 bases, V lost 6 bases, and 1 base had no gene match. The CDR3 DNA sequence: TGTGCCATCAGGCAGGGGGACATTCAGTACTTC. Encoded protein: CAIRQGDIQYF.

This clonotype was seen at least ten times. V and J are TRBV27 and TRBJ2-4; D is undetermined. The V and J ends lost 6 bases and 0 bases respectively, with 12 bases between them. Per germline, CDR1 MNHEY and CDR2 SMNVEV (reference sequence). The CDR3 sequence is 15 residues long. CDR3 in amino acids: CASSTSALAKNIQYF. DNA of the CDR3: TGTGCCAGCAGCACGTCTGCTCTAGCCAAAAACATTCAGTACTTC.

This clonotype has more than one count but fewer than ten. This chain connects TRBV6-2 or TRBV6-3 to TRBJ1-1; perhaps TRBD1 as D (5 bases). Trimming shortened V by 6 bases and J by 3 bases, and 11 bases separated the two germline ends. The germline V gene encodes CDR1 MNHEY and CDR2 SVGEGT. The CDR3 spans 13 residues. CDR3 DNA: TGTGCCAGCAGCCGTGCGGGGGACACTGAAGCTTTCTTT. Translation gives CASSRAGDTEAFF.

CDR3 DNA: TGCGCCAGCAGCCAAGAGAAGGAGACAAGGGGGCAATACGAGCAGTACTTC. Protein sequence: CASSQEKETRGQYEQYF. This chain links TRBV4-3 with TRBJ2-7, with TRBD1 identical over 7 bases. CDR1 is LGHNA, CDR2 YSLEER, per germline. Losses at the gene ends were 0 bases for V and 4 bases for J; bases not matched to a gene: 12. The CDR3 spans 17 residues.

The genes are TRBV28 and TRBJ1-4; D possibly corresponds to TRBD1 (5 bases). V lost 6 bases, J lost 4 bases, and 9 bases lay in between. The germline gives CDR1 MDHEN, CDR2 SYDVKM. The CDR3 totals 13 residues. The CDR3 sequence is CASSVDSNEKLFF. In DNA, the CDR3 is TGTGCCAGCAGCGTCGACAGTAATGAAAAACTGTTTTTT.

This clonotype was seen more than once but under ten times. V and J are TRBV7-2 and TRBJ1-6, with a possible D match to TRBD1 (6 bases). V was trimmed by 1 base and J by 2 bases, leaving 15 bases between them. Per the germline V gene, CDR1 is SGHTA and CDR2 is FQGNSA. The CDR3 consists of 18 residues. The CDR3 nucleotides are TGTGCCAGCAGCTTAGACAGTGGGGGGCCTACCTATAATTCACCCCTCCACTTT. It specifies CASSLDSGGPTYNSPLHF.

J is TRBJ2-4 and V is TRBV20-1, with 7 bases lining up with TRBD2. The CDR3 extends over 13 amino acids. Germline CDR1 DFQATT, CDR2 SNEGSKA (reference sequence). V lost 5 bases and J lost 7; bases outside the gene matches: 8. CDR3 loop: CSAPDWRENIQYF. DNA of the CDR3: TGCAGTGCTCCGGATTGGCGGGAGAACATTCAGTACTTC.

This clonotype has more than one count but fewer than ten. This chain uses TRBV5-1 with TRBJ2-7, with 8 bases lining up with TRBD1. J gave up 2 bases and V 3 bases, and 10 bases lay outside the gene matches. Germline V CDR1 and CDR2: SGHRS, YFSETQ. There are 16 residues in the CDR3. CDR3 DNA: TGCGCCAGCAGCTCTAGTACGGGACAGGAAGCCTACGAGCAGTACTTC. Amino acids: CASSSSTGQEAYEQYF.

This clonotype was observed a handful of times. V and J are TRBV9 and TRBJ1-5; D unclear. The germline V and J ends were trimmed by 2 bases and 3 bases, with 6 bases remaining between them. Germline V gene sequence: CDR1 SGDLS, CDR2 YYNGEE. This CDR3 is 13 amino acids long. DNA for the CDR3: TGTGCCAGCAGCGTCGATTTCAATCAGCCCCAGCATTTT. As protein: CASSVDFNQPQHF.

V is TRBV7-9 and J is TRBJ1-1; no definite D call. V lost 1 base to trimming and J lost 6 bases, with 6 bases between them. The CDR3 covers 12 residues. Germline lookup yields CDR1 SEHNR and CDR2 FQNEAQ (reference sequence). CDR3 protein: CASSLELAEAFF. CDR3 in DNA: TGTGCCAGCAGCTTAGAGCTTGCTGAAGCTTTCTTT.

The table lists this clonotype with many counts. The chain is built from TRBV7-9 and TRBJ1-1; possibly TRBD1 for D (5 bases). The germline V and J ends were trimmed by 4 bases and 1 base, with 19 bases remaining between them. Germline CDR1 and CDR2: SEHNR and FQNEAQ (reference sequence). The CDR3 is 17 amino acids. The CDR3 DNA follows: TGTGCCAGCAGCTCGGGCTTGGTGGGGGTGGCGAACACTGAAGCTTTCTTT. Amino acids: CASSSGLVGVANTEAFF.

The sample holds a few counts of this clonotype. The chain has TRBV7-2 and TRBJ2-3; D gene ambiguous. V lost 3 bases and J 4 bases, leaving 20 bases between the germline ends. Germline CDR1 is SGHTA and CDR2 is FQGNSA. The CDR3 contains 17 residues. The CDR3: CASSFRIASSRADTQYF. Written as DNA, the CDR3 is TGTGCCAGCAGCTTCCGCATTGCCTCCTCCCGAGCAGATACGCAGTATTTT.

The genes are TRBV6-5 and TRBJ2-4, with D possibly called TRBD1 or TRBD2 (5 bases each). V was cut by 6 bases and J by 0 bases, with 9 bases left in between. The CDR3 is made up of 14 amino acids. The germline V gene has CDR1 MNHEY and CDR2 SVGAGI. Here the CDR3 DNA reads TGTGCCAGCAGGAGGGACGGAGCCAAAAACATTCAGTACTTC. This sequence encodes CASRRDGAKNIQYF.

The chain has TRBV27 and TRBJ2-1, with 9 bases matching TRBD2. The germline V gene encodes CDR1 MNHEY and CDR2 SMNVEV (reference sequence). Trimming cost V 6 bases and J 0 bases; bases outside gene matches: 15. The CDR3 runs 19 residues. CDR3: CASSSRLVPSGNSYNEQFF. The DNA of the CDR3 is TGTGCCAGCAGCTCCCGGTTGGTTCCTAGCGGGAACTCCTACAATGAGCAGTTCTTC.

This clonotype was picked up many times. The DNA of the CDR3 is TGTGCCAGCAGCGGACAGGGTCGGGAGACCCAGTACTTC. Its translation is CASSGQGRETQYF. The genes are TRBV7-2 and TRBJ2-5, with 8 bases matching TRBD1. After removal of 5 bases from V and 5 bases from J, the junction contained 4 bases not matched to a gene. Germline assignment: CDR1 SGHTA and CDR2 FQGNSA. The CDR3 loop spans 13 amino acids.

The chain has TRBV28 and TRBJ2-5; 9 nucleotides match TRBD1. The CDR3 has 14 amino acids. Germline CDR1 and CDR2: MDHEN and SYDVKM. J lost 13 bases, V lost 9 bases, and 18 bases had no gene match. CDR3 in DNA: TGTGCCAGTACGCCGGACAGGGGTTCCTACGAGCGGTACTTC. Translated, it gives CASTPDRGSYERYF.

The chain joins TRBV29-1 to TRBJ1-1; D is ambiguous. Germline CDR1 and CDR2: SQVTM and ANQGSEA. The CDR3 loop spans 13 amino acids. V lost 7 bases to trimming and J lost 0 bases, with 12 bases between them. The CDR3 coding sequence is TGCAGCGGGTCCGGACGGATGAACACTGAAGCTTTCTTT. This gives the protein CSGSGRMNTEAFF.

The chain joins TRBV7-2 to TRBJ2-3, with 7 bases lining up with TRBD2. This CDR3 is 16 amino acids long. CDR1 and CDR2 from the germline V gene are SGHTA and FQGNSA. The V segment lost 1 base and the J segment 1 base; nucleotides outside the gene matches: 5. The CDR3 protein is CASSLVSGVGTDTQYF. DNA of the CDR3: TGTGCCAGCAGCTTAGTAAGCGGGGTCGGCACAGATACGCAGTATTTT. The complete variable domain, with remaining parts taken from reference TRBV7-2 and TRBJ2-3, reads GAGVSQSPSNKVTEKGKDVELRCDPISGHTALYWYRQSLGQGLEFLIYFQGNSAPDKSGLPSDRFSAERTGGSVSTLTIQRTQQEDSAVYLCASSLVSGVGTDTQYFGPGTRLTVL.